The 30 T cell receptor beta chains given below trace back to one sample, sequenced in a study of T-cell memory formation after mild COVID-19. Each CDR3 protein is one row after TCRdb ran MiXCR on the 5' RACE reads. This table holds roughly 500,000 distinct CDR3 sequences, about a fifth found once. Sample: PBMCs or a T cell subset sorted from them (not recorded which). The receptor source for this set is an adult woman who had mild COVID-19 (a few samples of this study predate the infection). Cell type and time point are not known.

This clonotype was seen more than once but under ten times. The chain links TRBV4-3 to TRBJ2-1; D ambiguous. V dropped 4 bases and J dropped 0 bases, with 13 bases sitting between them. The CDR3 loop spans 16 amino acids. From germline, CDR1 is LGHNA and CDR2 YSLEER. CDR3 residues: CASSPPRRSSYNEQFF. In DNA form, the CDR3 reads TGCGCCAGCAGCCCCCCGCGGCGGTCCTCCTACAATGAGCAGTTCTTC.

In this sample, this clonotype turned up a few times. The chain has TRBV7-9 and TRBJ2-1; 8 bases match TRBD2. CDR3 length equals 17 residues. Germline values: CDR1 SEHNR, CDR2 FQNEAQ (reference sequence). The V and J ends lost 5 bases and 8 bases, in that order; junction bases with no gene match: 17. The CDR3 bases are TGTGCCAGCAGCCCTAACCGAGGACTAGCCCGTTTGGATGAGCAGTTCTTC. As protein: CASSPNRGLARLDEQFF.

This clonotype was observed at least ten times. The rearrangement links TRBV5-1 to TRBJ2-3, with 7 bases lining up with TRBD2. The CDR3 runs to 14 residues. Germline V gene data show CDR1 as SGHRS and CDR2 as YFSETQ. The V segment lost 4 bases and the J segment 6 bases; nucleotides outside the gene matches: 8. The CDR3 DNA reads as TGCGCCAGCAGCCCGATGACTAGCTCGGATACGCAGTATTTT. It translates to CASSPMTSSDTQYF.

This clonotype was picked up a small number of times. This chain uses TRBV12-3 or TRBV12-4 with TRBJ2-5; the D call may be TRBD1 or TRBD2 (7 bases each). The CDR3 totals 14 residues. V was shortened by 6 bases and J by 5 bases, with 16 bases between the two germline ends. This CDR3 is CASRGRGRRETQYF. The CDR3 DNA reads TGTGCCAGCAGAGGGAGGGGGCGCCGGGAGACCCAGTACTTC.

This clonotype has just a few counts. The rearrangement links TRBV6-5 to TRBJ1-1, with TRBD1 matching over 10 bases. V gave up 10 bases and J gave up 2 bases; unmatched junction bases: 7. The length of the CDR3 is 14 residues. In germline, CDR1 is MNHEY, CDR2 SVGAGI. Written as DNA, the CDR3 is TGTGCCACTTATGACAGGGGGCTAAACACTGAAGCTTTCTTT. This encodes CATYDRGLNTEAFF.

This clonotype was seen a single time. The J gene is TRBJ1-5, the V gene TRBV21-1. TRBV21-1 is deemed a pseudogene. The CDR3 consists of 18 residues. Written as DNA, the CDR3 is TGTGCCAGCAGCAAAGAGATCTCCGGGACTCTTTTTAGGCAGCCCCAGCATTTT. Its translation: CASSKEISGTLFRQPQHF.

This clonotype was seen a single time. V and J are TRBV7-9 and TRBJ1-2; maybe TRBD1 (5 bases). CDR1 is SEHNR, CDR2 FQNEAQ, per germline (reference sequence). Trimming stripped 4 bases from V and 3 bases from J, with 15 bases between. The CDR3 extends over 15 amino acids. The DNA for the CDR3 is TGTGCCAGCAGCTCGGGGCGTTGGGCGGACTATGGCTACACCTTC. Encoded protein: CASSSGRWADYGYTF.

The chain employs TRBV6-2 or TRBV6-3 and TRBJ2-4, with D perhaps given as TRBD1 or TRBD2 (6 bases each). V lost 2 bases to trimming and J lost 0 bases, with 23 bases between them. The CDR3 is made up of 20 amino acids. Germline V gene data show CDR1 as MNHEY and CDR2 as SVGEGT. For the CDR3, the DNA is TGTGCCAGCAGTTACGGAGGGGGAAGCTTGTTAAAACAAGCCAAAAACATTCAGTACTTC. This codes for CASSYGGGSLLKQAKNIQYF.

Only a few counts were recorded for this clonotype. This rearrangement joins TRBV12-3 or TRBV12-4 to TRBJ1-4, with D maybe TRBD1 (5 bases). CDR3 length: 14 residues. V shed 3 bases and J shed 8 bases, with 13 bases lying between them. The DNA of the CDR3 is TGTGCCAGCAGTTTCCCAGGGAGGGCAGAAAAACTGTTTTTT. Protein product: CASSFPGRAEKLFF.

Only a few counts were recorded for this clonotype. The rearrangement uses TRBV12-3 or TRBV12-4 and TRBJ1-5, with D possibly matching TRBD1 (5 bases). CDR3 length equals 13 residues. V was trimmed by 5 bases and J by 4 bases, leaving 9 bases between them. The CDR3 region has the DNA TGTGCCAGCAGTGACCGACAGAATCAGCCCCAGCATTTT. Translating gives CASSDRQNQPQHF.

This clonotype has more than one count but fewer than ten. The CDR3 loop reads CAWTRGVSTDTQYF. CDR3 nucleotides: TGTGCCTGGACGCGGGGGGTTAGCACAGATACGCAGTATTTT. The chain recombines TRBV30 with TRBJ2-3; 8 nucleotides line up with TRBD2. The germline gives CDR1 GTSNPN, CDR2 SVGIG (reference sequence). Germline trimming cut 4 bases from V and 0 bases from J; bases unmatched to any gene: 3. The CDR3 covers 14 residues. Full variable domain (rest looked up from reference TRBV30 and TRBJ2-3): SQTIHQWPATLVQPVGSPLSLECTVEGTSNPNLYWYRQAAGRGLQLLFYSVGIGQISSEVPQNLSASRPQDRQFILSSKKLLLSDSGFYLCAWTRGVSTDTQYFGPGTRLTVL.

Worth noting for this clonotype: The junction does not match germline at one end; this may be a read error. The rearrangement links TRBV5-1 to TRBJ1-1; D is possibly TRBD1 (5 bases). The CDR3 spans 16 residues. The V gene's germline CDR1 is SGHRS and CDR2 YFSETQ. CDR3 in DNA: TGCGCCAGCAGGTTGGGAACTGGGGGGTATGGCACTGAAGCTTTCTTT. Its protein is CASRLGTGGYGTEAFF.

The rearrangement links TRBV9 to TRBJ1-5, with 7 bases lining up with TRBD1. The J segment lost 0 bases and the V segment lost 4 bases, leaving 10 bases of the junction unmatched. The CDR3 runs to 17 residues. Per the germline V gene, CDR1 is SGDLS and CDR2 is YYNGEE. CDR3 DNA sequence: TGTGCCAGCAGCTCAGGGGGAGCCGCTGATAGCAATCAGCCCCAGCATTTT. Translated, it gives CASSSGGAADSNQPQHF.

This clonotype was found a few times. The chain uses TRBV10-3 and TRBJ2-3, with D possibly matching TRBD2 (6 bases). Trimming pared 2 bases from V and 2 bases from J, leaving 14 bases between. CDR1 and CDR2 from the germline V gene are ENHRY and SYGVKD. The CDR3 consists of 16 residues. The CDR3 DNA reads TGTGCCATCAGTGAGGGGGACTGGTTCGACACAGATACGCAGTATTTT. It yields the protein CAISEGDWFDTDTQYF.

This clonotype was seen only a few times. This chain joins TRBV7-8 and TRBJ1-2, with D maybe TRBD1 (5 bases). CDR3 length: 17 amino acids. The ends were cut back, 5 bases at V and 6 bases at J, with 25 bases in the middle. Germline CDR1 reads SGHVS; CDR2 reads FQNEAQ. CDR3 sequence: CASSPLRQGLTGNGYTF. CDR3 DNA sequence: TGTGCCAGCAGCCCCCTTCGTCAGGGCCTCACGGGGAATGGCTACACCTTC.

There are a few counts of this clonotype. The chain combines TRBV20-1 with TRBJ2-4, with 8 bases fitting TRBD2. The CDR3 runs 16 residues. After removal of 5 bases from V and 0 bases from J, the junction contained 9 bases not matched to a gene. Germline V CDR1 and CDR2: DFQATT, SNEGSKA (reference sequence). CDR3 sequence: CSARGGLGLAKNIQYF. In DNA form, the CDR3 reads TGCAGTGCTCGAGGGGGACTAGGTCTAGCCAAAAACATTCAGTACTTC.

The V gene is TRBV7-2, the J gene TRBJ2-3, with TRBD2 identical over 10 bases. CDR3 length equals 16 residues. Germline loops: CDR1 SGHTA, CDR2 FQGNSA. V lost 5 bases and J lost 5; bases outside the gene matches: 10. CDR3 protein: CASSRIAGGLGDTQYF. CDR3 nucleotides: TGTGCCAGCAGCCGCATAGCGGGGGGACTTGGAGATACGCAGTATTTT.

CDR3 amino acids: CASSLGQGRYSNQPQHF. The CDR3 DNA sequence: TGTGCCAGCAGTTTGGGACAGGGGAGATATAGCAATCAGCCCCAGCATTTT. The genes are TRBV6-6 and TRBJ1-5; 10 bases match TRBD1. The CDR3 spans 17 residues. Trimming cost V 4 bases and J 0 bases; bases outside gene matches: 6. CDR1 is MNHNY, CDR2 SVGAGI, per germline (reference sequence).

The rearrangement links TRBV9 to TRBJ1-5, with D tentatively TRBD1 (5 bases). V was cut by 0 bases and J by 7 bases, with 14 bases left in between. The germline gives CDR1 SGDLS, CDR2 YYNGEE. This CDR3 contains 15 residues. The CDR3 bases are TGTGCCAGCAGCGTAGGGTACAGTTGGGACCAGCCCCAGCATTTT. Translating it yields CASSVGYSWDQPQHF. The variable domain in full, with the rest retrieved from reference TRBV9 and TRBJ1-5, is DSGVTQTPKHLITATGQRVTLRCSPRSGDLSVYWYQQSLDQGLQFLIQYYNGEERAKGNILERFSAQQFPDLHSELNLSSLELGDSALYFCASSVGYSWDQPQHFGDGTRLSIL.

This chain joins TRBV7-8 and TRBJ2-7; TRBD1 is a possible D gene (6 bases). The CDR3 length is 12 residues. Germline V lookup: CDR1 SGHVS, CDR2 FQNEAQ. Trimming cost V 5 bases and J 6 bases, with 11 bases left between them. The CDR3 reads CASSLGTREQYF. The CDR3 bases are TGTGCCAGCAGCCTCGGGACACGCGAGCAGTACTTC.

This clonotype was counted a few times. The V gene is TRBV5-1, the J gene TRBJ2-5; 9 bases align to TRBD1. V was pared by 4 bases and J by 4 bases, with 5 bases of the junction left unmatched. The CDR3 contains 14 residues. Germline loops: CDR1 SGHRS, CDR2 YFSETQ. Written as DNA, the CDR3 is TGCGCCAGCAGCACGGGACAGGGCGGAGAGACCCAGTACTTC. Translated, it gives CASSTGQGGETQYF.

The chain uses TRBV3-1 and TRBJ2-5, with D possibly being TRBD1 (7 bases). V dropped 4 bases and J dropped 3 bases, with 15 bases sitting between them. The germline V gene has CDR1 LGHDT and CDR2 YNNKEL (reference sequence). The CDR3 runs to 15 residues. The DNA for the CDR3 is TGTGCCAGCAGCCTCCGACGCGGGACAGAAGAGACCCAGTACTTC. It codes for CASSLRRGTEETQYF.

This clonotype has only a few counts. The chain couples TRBV6-1 to TRBJ1-5; D gene ambiguous. Germline V gene data show CDR1 as MNHNS and CDR2 as SASEGT. This CDR3 is built from 16 residues. Trimming pared 8 bases from V and 1 base from J, leaving 18 bases between. DNA of the CDR3: TGTGCCAGCGTTCTTTCCCATAGCGTGAGCAATCAGCCCCAGCATTTT. This codes for CASVLSHSVSNQPQHF.

The chain uses TRBV27 and TRBJ2-6; the match to TRBD1 covers 8 bases. The CDR3 spans 21 residues. Trimming took 2 bases from V and 0 from J; bases not matched to a gene: 15. Germline V gene lookup returns CDR1 MNHEY and CDR2 SMNVEV (reference sequence). The CDR3 sequence is CASSLVGQVKPGASGANVLTF. For the CDR3, the DNA is TGTGCCAGCAGTTTAGTGGGACAGGTAAAGCCGGGGGCCTCTGGGGCCAACGTCCTGACTTTC.

The table lists this clonotype with a few counts. The chain recombines TRBV12-3 or TRBV12-4 with TRBJ1-1, with D uncertain. V was shortened by 7 bases and J by 12 bases, with 15 bases between the two germline ends. The CDR3 length is 11 residues. The CDR3, as DNA: TGTGCCAGCATTACCCAGGAGGATTCTTTCTTT. This translates into CASITQEDSFF.

This clonotype has more than one count but fewer than ten. The chain joins TRBV7-9 to TRBJ2-1, with 8 bases aligning to TRBD2. Trimming at V came to 7 bases and at J to 5 bases, leaving 10 bases not matched to a gene. Germline-derived CDR1 and CDR2 are SEHNR and FQNEAQ (reference sequence). CDR3 length: 15 residues. The CDR3 bases are TGTGCCAGCATCCCTAGGAGTAGCGGGGACAATGAGCAGTTCTTC. Translated, it gives CASIPRSSGDNEQFF.

This clonotype turned up a few times. V usage is TRBV3-1 and J usage is TRBJ1-5; D possibly corresponds to TRBD1 (5 bases). This CDR3 is 14 amino acids long. Trimming took 5 bases from V and 1 from J, leaving 9 bases between them. In germline, CDR1 is LGHDT, CDR2 YNNKEL (reference sequence). This chain's CDR3 is CASSFRQSNQPQHF. CDR3 DNA: TGTGCCAGCAGCTTTCGACAGAGCAATCAGCCCCAGCATTTT.

J is TRBJ2-6 and V is TRBV7-9; no clear D gene. Between the trimmed V and J ends, which lost 9 bases and 11 bases, there was a span of 2 bases. CDR3 length: 8 residues. Germline V gives CDR1 SEHNR, CDR2 FQNEAQ (reference sequence). The CDR3 spells CASYVLTF. CDR3 DNA sequence: TGTGCCAGTTACGTCCTGACTTTC.

Only a few counts were recorded for this clonotype. This chain connects TRBV25-1 to TRBJ1-6; D is ambiguous. V was shortened by 3 bases and J by 0 bases, with 9 bases between the two germline ends. The germline V gene has CDR1 MGHDK and CDR2 SYGVNS. CDR3 length: 16 amino acids. Here the CDR3 reads CASSDFRSSYNSPLHF. The CDR3 DNA reads TGTGCCAGCAGTGACTTTAGGAGCTCCTATAATTCACCCCTCCACTTT.

The chain recombines TRBV6-5 with TRBJ2-3; D is unclear. The V and J ends lost 7 bases and 0 bases respectively, with 11 bases between them. This CDR3 is built from 14 residues. Germline values: CDR1 MNHEY, CDR2 SVGAGI. DNA of the CDR3: TGTGCCAGCAACGACCAGCGAAGCACAGATACGCAGTATTTT. Translated: CASNDQRSTDTQYF.